A selection of T cell receptor beta chains follows, all from one sample in a study of PD-L1 blockade in urothelial cancer. The repertoire was sequenced with immunoSEQ multiplex PCR; TCRdb's copy has only in-frame clones and lacks some. The table lists over 45,000 clones, roughly 86% of them singletons, with roughly 2.8% in the top ten. Sample: PBMCs, taken around atezolizumab (anti-PD-L1) treatment. The source is a man aged 45-60 years with urothelial cancer. Each CDR3 is given with its conserved first and last residue. Each record gives: CDR3 DNA, CDR3 protein, V gene, J gene, D gene. The D gene is left open where the match is weak.

CDR3nt: TGTGCCAGCAGTTCCGATGGCTACACCTTC
CDR3aa: CASSSDGYTF
v_gene: TRBV9
j_gene: TRBJ1-2
d_gene: -

CDR3nt: TGTGCCAGTAGTATCGGAGGTTTCCAAAACATTCAGTACTTC
CDR3aa: CASSIGGFQNIQYF
v_gene: TRBV19
j_gene: TRBJ2-4
d_gene: -

CDR3nt: TGCGCCAGCAGCCAAGATCGGGCTAGCGGGAGTTATGAGACCCAGTACTTC
CDR3aa: CASSQDRASGSYETQYF
v_gene: TRBV4-1
j_gene: TRBJ2-5
d_gene: TRBD2

CDR3nt: TGTGCCAGCAGTGACCGGGATGAAGCTTTCTTT
CDR3aa: CASSDRDEAFF
v_gene: TRBV6-5
j_gene: TRBJ1-1
d_gene: -

CDR3nt: TGTGCCAGCAGCCTTCAGGGCACCTCTGGGGCCAACGTCCTGACTTTC
CDR3aa: CASSLQGTSGANVLTF
v_gene: TRBV7-3
j_gene: TRBJ2-6
d_gene: -

CDR3nt: TGTGCCAGTAGTACCCGACAGGGACGGCCCACTAAAGGCTATGGCTACACCTTC
CDR3aa: CASSTRQGRPTKGYGYTF
v_gene: TRBV19
j_gene: TRBJ1-2
d_gene: TRBD1

CDR3nt: TGTGCCAGCAGCTTAACTTCGGTCAATGAGCAGTTCTTC
CDR3aa: CASSLTSVNEQFF
v_gene: TRBV7-3
j_gene: TRBJ2-1
d_gene: -

CDR3nt: TGCGCCAGCAGCGACCGACTAGCGCCCAACTACGAGCAGTACTTC
CDR3aa: CASSDRLAPNYEQYF
v_gene: TRBV4-1
j_gene: TRBJ2-7
d_gene: TRBD2

CDR3nt: TGTGCCAGAGAAGGACTAGCGGGAGAGACCCAGTACTTC
CDR3aa: CAREGLAGETQYF
v_gene: TRBV2
j_gene: TRBJ2-5
d_gene: TRBD2

CDR3nt: TGCGCCAGCAGCTTGGCGGGTCATGTAGGTTCACCCCTCCACTTT
CDR3aa: CASSLAGHVGSPLHF
v_gene: TRBV5-1
j_gene: TRBJ1-6
d_gene: -

CDR3nt: TGTGCCAGCAGCCCAGGGTACCAGCCCCAGCATTTT
CDR3aa: CASSPGYQPQHF
v_gene: TRBV25-1
j_gene: TRBJ1-5
d_gene: -